This entry concerns a single TCR beta chain. As yet, its antigen is unknown. The gene names here belong to mouse. The sequence runs out 1 residue before the end of the CDR3; the remainder is reconstructed from the germline J gene. The germline V gene has CDR1 KGHTA and CDR2 FQNQQP. The CDR3 extends over 12 amino acids. Specified time point: mouse harvest day 14 after allogeneic transplant. Each mouse received 10^7 T-cell-depleted marrow cells plus 10^6 splenic CD5+ T cells by tail vein. Tissues came from B6→BALB/c major-mismatch GVHD mice at day 7 or 14. This sample was included in a study of tissue T cells after allogeneic stem cell transplantation. Study-level points and caveats: Anatomically similar tissues had similar TCR repertoires within each patient.

Produced via immunoSEQ multiplex PCR; TCRdb's table is partial and in-frame only. Counted here are some 2,000 clones, roughly two fifths occurring once; the ten biggest clones make up about 18%. Source material: gut tissue. The chain has TRBV23 and TRBJ1-4; the table assigns TRBD1, which was not confirmed against the DNA. The clonotype comes from a female BALB/c mouse given C57BL/6 T cells with graft-versus-host disease after an allogeneic hematopoietic cell transplant. CDR3 sequence reads: CSSSPINERLFF. CDR3 DNA, as far as it was read: TGCTCCAGCAGTCCCATCAACGAAAGATTATTT.